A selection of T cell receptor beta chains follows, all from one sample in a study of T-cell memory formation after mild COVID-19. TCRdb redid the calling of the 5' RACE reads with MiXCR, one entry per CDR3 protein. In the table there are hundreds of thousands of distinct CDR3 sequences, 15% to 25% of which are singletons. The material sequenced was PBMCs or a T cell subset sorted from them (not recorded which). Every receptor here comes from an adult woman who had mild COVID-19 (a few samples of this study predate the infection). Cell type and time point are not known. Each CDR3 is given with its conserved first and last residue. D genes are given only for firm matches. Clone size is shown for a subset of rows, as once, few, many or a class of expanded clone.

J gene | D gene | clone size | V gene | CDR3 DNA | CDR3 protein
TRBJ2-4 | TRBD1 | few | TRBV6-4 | TGTGCCACCGGACAGGGAAACATTCAGTACTTC | CATGQGNIQYF
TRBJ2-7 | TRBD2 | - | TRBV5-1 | TGCGCCAGCAGCTCCGGGACTAGCGGGAGTCCCCCCTACGAGCAGTACTTC | CASSSGTSGSPPYEQYF
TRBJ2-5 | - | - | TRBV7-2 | TGTGCCAGCAGCTTCCCCGGGAGCAGACAGACCCAGTACTTC | CASSFPGSRQTQYF
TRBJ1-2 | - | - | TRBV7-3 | TGTGCCAGCAGCCCCGGAAAGGGCTACACCTTC | CASSPGKGYTF
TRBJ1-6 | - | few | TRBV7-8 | TGTGCCAGCAGCTTAGTGGTTTCACCCCTCCACTTT | CASSLVVSPLHF
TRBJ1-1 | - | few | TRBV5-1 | TGCGCCAGCAGCTTGGGGAACAGGGATACCACTGAAGCTTTCTTT | CASSLGNRDTTEAFF
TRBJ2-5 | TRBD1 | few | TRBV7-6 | TGTGCCAGCAGCTTACAGGAAGGGACAGGGGGTGGACAAGAGACCCAGTACTTC | CASSLQEGTGGGQETQYF
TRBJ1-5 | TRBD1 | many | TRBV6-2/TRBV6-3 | TGTGCCAGCAGACTCGACTCGGGACAGGGCGGACAGCCCCAGCATTTT | CASRLDSGQGGQPQHF
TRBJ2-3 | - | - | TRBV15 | TGTGCCACCAGCACCCCGCAGGGCACAGATACGCAGTATTTT | CATSTPQGTDTQYF
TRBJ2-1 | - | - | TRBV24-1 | TGTGCCACCAGTGATTTTGGCAGTCAGTCTTCGGGTGAGCAGTTCTTC | CATSDFGSQSSGEQFF
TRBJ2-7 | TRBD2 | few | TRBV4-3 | TGCGCCAGCAGCCACGGACTAGCGGCATCCTACGAGCAGTACTTC | CASSHGLAASYEQYF
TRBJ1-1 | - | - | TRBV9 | TGTGCCAGCAGCCCGAATGACAGTGGCACTGAAGCTTTCTTT | CASSPNDSGTEAFF
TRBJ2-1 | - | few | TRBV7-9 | TGTGCCAGCAGCTTAGACCCGGTGAATGAGCAGTTCTTC | CASSLDPVNEQFF
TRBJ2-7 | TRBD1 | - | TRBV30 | TGTGCCTGGAGGGGGGACAGTTATTACGAGCAGTACTTC | CAWRGDSYYEQYF
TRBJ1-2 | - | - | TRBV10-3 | TGTGCCTCCGGGGGAGAATTGGTCTATGGCTACACCTTC | CASGGELVYGYTF
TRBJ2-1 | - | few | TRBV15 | TGTGCCACCAGCCTTAGCGTCGTGCAGTTCTTC | CATSLSVVQFF
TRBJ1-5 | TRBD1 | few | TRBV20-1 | TGCAGCGCTGGGAGACAGGGAGATCAGCCCCAGCATTTT | CSAGRQGDQPQHF
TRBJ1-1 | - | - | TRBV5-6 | TGTGCCAGCAGGGATGTCCGGAAGGGACGAGCTTTCTTT | CASRDVRKGRAFF
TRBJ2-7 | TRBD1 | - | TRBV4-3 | TGCGCCAGCAGCCTGACCGGGACAGGGCAGTCCGAGCAGTACTTC | CASSLTGTGQSEQYF
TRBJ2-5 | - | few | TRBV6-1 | TGTGCCAGCAGTCCACGGGGGACGGCACAAAAAGAGACCCAGTACTTC | CASSPRGTAQKETQYF
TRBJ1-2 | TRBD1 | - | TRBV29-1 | TGCAGCGCGGAGGGGGCTGTAGGCTATGGCTACACCTTC | CSAEGAVGYGYTF
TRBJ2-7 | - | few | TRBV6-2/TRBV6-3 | TGTGCCAGCAGTTATCTCGGGGACGAGCAGTACTTC | CASSYLGDEQYF
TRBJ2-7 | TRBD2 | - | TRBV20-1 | TGCAGTGCCGGGACTAGCGGGAGGCCCGGGGCCTACGAGCAGTACTTC | CSAGTSGRPGAYEQYF
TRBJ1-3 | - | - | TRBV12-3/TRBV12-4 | TGTGCCAGCAGTTTAACTCCTGGGGTTGGAAACACCATATATTTT | CASSLTPGVGNTIYF
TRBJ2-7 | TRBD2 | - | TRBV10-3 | TGTGCCATCAGGAGACTAGCAGAGAACTACGAGCAGTACTTC | CAIRRLAENYEQYF
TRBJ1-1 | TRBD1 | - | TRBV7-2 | TGTGCCAGCAGCCCACAGGGGGCGATGAACACTGAAGCTTTCTTT | CASSPQGAMNTEAFF
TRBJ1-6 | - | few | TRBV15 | TGTGCCACCAGCAGAGAAGGGGGAAGTAATTCACCCCTCCACTTT | CATSREGGSNSPLHF
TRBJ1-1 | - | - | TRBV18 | TGTGCCAGCTCACCACCGGTGGAGATCGCGGACACTGAAGCTTTCTTT | CASSPPVEIADTEAFF
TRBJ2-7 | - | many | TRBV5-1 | TGCGCCAGCAGCTCCTCGCGCTACGAGCAGTACTTC | CASSSSRYEQYF
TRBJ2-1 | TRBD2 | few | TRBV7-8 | TGTGCCAGCAGCTTAGAGGTAGCGGGAGGGCTCGGGAATGAGCAGTTCTTC | CASSLEVAGGLGNEQFF
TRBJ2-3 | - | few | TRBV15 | TGTGCCACCAGCAGCCGACGGGGCACAGATACGCAGTATTTT | CATSSRRGTDTQYF
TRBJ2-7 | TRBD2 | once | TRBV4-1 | TGCGCCAGCAGCCAAGATTTGACTAGCATGGTCCACGAGCAGTACTTC | CASSQDLTSMVHEQYF
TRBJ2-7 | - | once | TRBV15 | TGTGCCACCAGCTGGGCCGGAAACTCCTACGAGCAGTACTTC | CATSWAGNSYEQYF
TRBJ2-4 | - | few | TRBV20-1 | TGCAGTGCTAGAGATCCCTACAGGGAATTAGCCAAAAACATTCAGTACTTC | CSARDPYRELAKNIQYF
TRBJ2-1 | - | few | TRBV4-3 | TGCGCCAGCAGCCAAGATCTGGGGAACTCCTACAATGAGCAGTTCTTC | CASSQDLGNSYNEQFF
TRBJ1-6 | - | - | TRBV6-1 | TGTGCCAGCAGTGAAGCAAAACAGATCTATAATTCACCCCTCCACTTT | CASSEAKQIYNSPLHF
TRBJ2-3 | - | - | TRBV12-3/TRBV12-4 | TGTGCCAGCAGTTCGTGGTTTCCTAGCACAGATACGCAGTATTTT | CASSSWFPSTDTQYF
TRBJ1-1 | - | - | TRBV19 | TGTGCCAGTAAGGGGGATTGGGGCACTGAAGCTTTCTTT | CASKGDWGTEAFF
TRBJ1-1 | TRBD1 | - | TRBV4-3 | TGCGCCAGCAGCGTCGACAGGGAAGGAACTGAAGCTTTCTTT | CASSVDREGTEAFF
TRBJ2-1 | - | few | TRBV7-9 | TGTGCCAGCAGCCCATCTACACCCTACAATGAGCAGTTCTTC | CASSPSTPYNEQFF
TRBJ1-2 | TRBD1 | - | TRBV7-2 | TGTGCCAGCAGCCTCAGGACAGGGCTAGGGATAGACTATGGCTACACCTTC | CASSLRTGLGIDYGYTF
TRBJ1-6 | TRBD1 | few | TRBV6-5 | TGTGCCAGCAGTTACACTCGGACAGGGCTGGATTCACCCCTCCACTTT | CASSYTRTGLDSPLHF
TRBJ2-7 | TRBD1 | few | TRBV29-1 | TGCAGCGTTGACCTGACAGGGGGCGGCGAGCAGTACTTC | CSVDLTGGGEQYF
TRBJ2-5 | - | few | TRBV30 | TGTGCCTGGAGTGGGGCGGGGGCCCGAGAAGAGACCCAGTACTTC | CAWSGAGAREETQYF
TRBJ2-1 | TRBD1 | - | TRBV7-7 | TGTGCTAGCAGCTTAGCAAGGACAGGCTACAATGAGCAGTTCTTC | CASSLARTGYNEQFF
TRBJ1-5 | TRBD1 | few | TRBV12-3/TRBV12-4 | TGTGCCAGCAGACCTCCGGGACAGAGCAATCAGCCCCAGCATTTT | CASRPPGQSNQPQHF
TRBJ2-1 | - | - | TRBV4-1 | TGCGCCAGCAGCCAAGATCAGTGGCTGGGTGAGCAGTTCTTC | CASSQDQWLGEQFF
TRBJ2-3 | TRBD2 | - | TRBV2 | TGTGCCAGCAGGGGGGGACTAGCGACAGATACGCAGTATTTT | CASRGGLATDTQYF